This is a list of T cell receptor beta chains from one sample in a study of shared clonotypes between healthy human individuals. The repertoire was sequenced with immunoSEQ multiplex PCR; TCRdb's copy has only in-frame clones and lacks some. The repertoire holds hundreds of thousands of clones, with 90% to 97% as singletons. The sequencing sample was made of naive CD8+ T cells sorted from blood. These receptors were collected from a woman aged 25-40 years in good health. Both conserved end residues are trimmed from each CDR3.

v_call: TRBV27; j_call: TRBJ2-7; cdr3_aa: ASSLAGTASYEQY
v_call: TRBV9; j_call: TRBJ2-1; cdr3_aa: ASSPRDGLVPYNEQF
v_call: TRBV18; j_call: TRBJ2-1; cdr3_aa: ASSPGRGESEQF
v_call: TRBV7-6; j_call: TRBJ1-4; cdr3_aa: ASSTEPGDRGEKLF
v_call: TRBV28; j_call: TRBJ2-5; cdr3_aa: ASSQPRWGTAGETQY
v_call: TRBV10-3; j_call: TRBJ1-3; cdr3_aa: AIRGIENIY
v_call: TRBV2; j_call: TRBJ1-1; cdr3_aa: ASTGGVNTEAF
v_call: TRBV29-1; j_call: TRBJ2-7; cdr3_aa: SAEDRFYEQY
v_call: TRBV28; j_call: TRBJ2-3; cdr3_aa: ASNILGEGKTDTQY
v_call: TRBV5-4; j_call: TRBJ2-5; cdr3_aa: ASSSEAGETQY
v_call: TRBV5-4; j_call: TRBJ2-3; cdr3_aa: ASSTGLAGAADTQY
v_call: TRBV19; j_call: TRBJ1-5; cdr3_aa: ASTGTGGSFNQPQH
v_call: TRBV9; j_call: TRBJ2-1; cdr3_aa: ASSVGRSGYNEQF
v_call: TRBV28; j_call: TRBJ2-7; cdr3_aa: ASSFHTLVSGYEQY
v_call: TRBV5-5; j_call: TRBJ1-5; cdr3_aa: ASSFGAYSNQPQH
v_call: TRBV27; j_call: TRBJ2-1; cdr3_aa: ASSLSGRSYNEQF
v_call: TRBV14; j_call: TRBJ2-5; cdr3_aa: ASSQEVGSETQY
v_call: TRBV5-6; j_call: TRBJ2-5; cdr3_aa: ASSFPQQWETQY
v_call: TRBV6-6; j_call: TRBJ1-6; cdr3_aa: ASSAQHPGVESPLH
v_call: TRBV7-8; j_call: TRBJ1-6; cdr3_aa: ASSQGDKLSYNSPLH
v_call: TRBV5-1; j_call: TRBJ2-7; cdr3_aa: ASSHPRDRGPYEQY
v_call: TRBV6-1; j_call: TRBJ1-5; cdr3_aa: ASSPLWRGDQPQH
v_call: TRBV4-1; j_call: TRBJ2-7; cdr3_aa: ASSSRTSGRDEQY
v_call: TRBV27; j_call: TRBJ2-7; cdr3_aa: ASSSGGPYEQY
v_call: TRBV10-3; j_call: TRBJ2-1; cdr3_aa: AISEGGQHYNEQF
v_call: TRBV28; j_call: TRBJ1-2; cdr3_aa: ASSIWTVSGYT